This T cell receptor beta chain was found in a study of blood T cell repertoires in COVID-19. Across about two dozen US areas, participants ranged in age from roughly 18 to 95 years. A COVID-19 case was met by exposed participants within 2 weeks before study entry. The junction had 6 bases not matched to a gene; V was cut back by 2 bases and J by 3 bases. Looked up from germline, CDR1 is MNHEY and CDR2 is SVGAGI. This CDR3 contains 15 residues. The assay was immunoSEQ multiplex PCR, and TCRdb's table has in-frame clones only and misses some. There are 430,000 or so clones in the sample; roughly 90% occur only once, and 1.4% lies in the top ten.

The chain recombines TRBV6-5 with TRBJ2-7, with 8 positions matching TRBD2. This TCR was recovered from a woman younger than 30 who had been exposed to COVID-19. The sequencing sample was made of PBMCs or T cells enriched from blood (not recorded which). The CDR3 spells CASSYLSGSYYEQYF. The CDR3, as DNA: TGTGCCAGCAGTTACCTGAGCGGGAGCTACTACGAGCAGTACTTC.